This T cell receptor (beta chain) derives from a study of T cell responses to AZD1222 COVID-19 vaccine listed by TCRdb under 2021. About the investigation overall: AZD1222 recipients whose second dose came at about 4 weeks and those whose second dose came at about 12 weeks were combined into one group, since spike-specific TCR depth and breadth did not differ between the two schedules. A total of just over 230 trial participants underwent TCR sequencing, of whom about 200 had received two doses of AZD1222 and approximately 26 had received two doses of the MenACWY control vaccine. Trial participants were enrolled by age into 18-55, 56-69 and 70-plus year subgroups, with roughly 160, 29 and 62 TCR-sequenced participants respectively.

Note on this clone: The antigen it recognizes is unknown. No base quality information exists; no much larger clone differs at one position.

The CDR3 regions of human TCRbeta chains were analyzed by immunosequencing. The study's own analysis went as follows. Repertoire TCRs were checked for matches against a reference library of SARS-CoV-2-specific TCRs that had been generated using the MIRA antigen-specificity platform. Breadth was defined as the fraction of unique TCRs that were SARS-CoV-2-associated. Depth was defined as the fraction of total T cells that were SARS-CoV-2-associated. Each spike-specific TCR was assigned to its reactive spike region and to a CD4 or CD8 class using the MIRA data. Log10-transformed breadth and depth values were compared by one-way ANOVA with Sidak's multiple comparisons tests. TCRdb took this table from immuneACCESS and kept in-frame rearrangements with V and J called. Such tables lack part of the clones; where checked against another copy, unresolved V genes explain under half of the gap, and the rest is unexplained. V, J and clone size are those of that table, while D and trimming were read from the DNA. For this sample the table gives about 140,000 clones, of which around nine tenths were detected only once. The ten largest clones represent 1.9% of the sample.

Findings and caveats that apply to the study as a whole: The whole spike protein was spanned by vaccine-associated CD4 TCRs, and dominant responses were seen in regions 160-218 and 743-854. The 56-69-year group was small, and its depth increase did not reach significance, likely because of low power. Nearly half of unique spike-specific TCRs reportedly recognized epitopes outside regions mutated in the B.1.351 and B.1.1.7 variants. Conclusions about previously exposed vaccinees were limited because only a handful of AZD1222 recipients were SARS-CoV-2 seropositive at baseline. Because no day 14 peak-response samples were available, the repertoires could be characterized only after the peak T cell response. Participants were mostly white British and included more females than males, and it was suggested by the authors that clonal diversity may have been underestimated. After two AZD1222 doses, spike-specific TCR breadth and depth were significantly higher than at day 0 and than in MenACWY recipients.

The sample's time point, from its label and the paper: baseline before first vaccination. Samples from vaccinated people were obtained from the UK trials COV001 and COV002, which included a single-blind randomized controlled phase 2/3 trial of AZD1222 (ChAdOx1 nCoV-19) in healthy adults. For TCRbeta chain sequencing, PBMC samples from trial participants were taken at day 0 and at day 28 after the second dose. Its CDR3 holds 13 amino acids, cysteine through phenylalanine. Just the 39-base CDR3 DNA is kept, in frame starting at base 1. Trimmed from V: 8 bases; trimmed from J: 5 bases; junction bases lacking a gene match: 4. The germline V gene (reference sequence) provides CDR1 LNHDA and CDR2 SQIVND.

This clonotype was obtained from an adult in good health. The sample here was peripheral blood, taken on day 0 of AZD1222 vaccination. The rearrangement combines TRBV19 with TRBJ2-2, with TRBD2 matching 8 junction bases. The CDR3 region has the sequence CASSKRETGELFF. In nucleotides, the sequence is TGTGCCAGTTCTAAGCGGGAGACCGGGGAGCTGTTTTTT.